A single T cell receptor (beta chain) is shown here with its context. This sample was included in a study of CD8+CD57+ T cells in acquired aplastic anemia. V was cut by 5 bases and J by 1 base, with 8 bases left in between. CDR1 is LNHDA and CDR2 is SQIVND in the germline V gene (reference sequence). The CDR3 extends over 13 amino acids. CDR3 and TCR beta VDJ profiling relied on genomic DNA as the template. Via MiXCR, TCRdb re-called the reads, giving one row per CDR3 protein. Seen here are roughly 150,000 distinct CDR3 sequences, roughly 48% observed once, and the top ten hold under 1.2%. Input material: sorted CD4+, CD8+, or CD8+CD57+ T cells (not recorded which) from PBMCs. The clonotype originates from a human donor in good health. V gene TRBV19 combines with J gene TRBJ1-1; D is unresolved. The CDR3 sequence: CASSLNSNTEAFF. CDR3 nucleotides: TGTGCCAGTAGTCTTAACTCGAACACTGAAGCTTTCTTT.